Presented here are 25 T cell receptor beta chains from one specimen sequenced in a study of shared clonotypes between healthy human individuals. Produced via immunoSEQ multiplex PCR; TCRdb's table is partial and in-frame only. The data hold 2 million to 2.5 million clones, with about 94% observed a single time. The sample was naive CD4+ T cells sorted from blood. The subset is: CD45RA+ positively selected. The receptors shown here come from a man younger than 35 in good health.

The J gene is TRBJ2-7, the V gene TRBV6-5; perhaps TRBD2 as D (6 bases). CDR3 length: 15 amino acids. Trimming took off 4 bases at V and 2 bases at J, with 15 bases between the two ends. Germline V gives CDR1 MNHEY, CDR2 SVGAGI. The CDR3 DNA sequence: TGTGCCAGCAGTTCCCCGGGACTCACACCCTACGAGCAGTACTTC. It encodes CASSSPGLTPYEQYF.

This chain uses TRBV28 with TRBJ1-2, with D hard to call. The CDR3 has 14 residues. Trimming shortened V by 3 bases and J by 3 bases, and 11 bases separated the two germline ends. Germline assignment: CDR1 MDHEN and CDR2 SYDVKM. DNA for the CDR3: TGTGCCAGCAGTTTCCTCGGACGCGACTATGGCTACACCTTC. It specifies CASSFLGRDYGYTF.

The chain uses TRBV15 and TRBJ2-1; 8 bases line up with TRBD2. The CDR3 sequence is 18 residues long. Trimming took 1 base from V and 0 from J; bases not matched to a gene: 8. Per germline, CDR1 LNHNV and CDR2 YYDKDF (reference sequence). DNA of the CDR3: TGTGCCACCAGCAGAGGGGGAGGCGGGAGGTTCTCCTACAATGAGCAGTTCTTC. It codes for CATSRGGGGRFSYNEQFF.

Concerning this clone: Other nucleotide sequences from this sample produce the same CDR3. The V call is TRBV5-4, the J call TRBJ2-5; D is possibly TRBD1 (5 bases). CDR3 size: 13 residues. Germline V CDR1 and CDR2: SGHNT, YYREEE (reference sequence). Between the trimmed V and J ends, which lost 4 bases and 1 base, there was a span of 8 bases. The CDR3 region has the DNA TGTGCCAGCAGCAGAGACAGCCAAGAGACCCAGTACTTC. Residues: CASSRDSQETQYF.

The genes are TRBV5-1 and TRBJ2-5; 7 nucleotides match TRBD2. Per the germline V gene, CDR1 is SGHRS and CDR2 is YFSETQ. The CDR3 covers 16 residues. V lost 0 bases to trimming and J lost 2 bases; unmatched junction nucleotides: 7. CDR3: CASSLEGGAVQETQYF. The CDR3 nucleotides are TGCGCCAGCAGCTTGGAGGGAGGGGCCGTTCAAGAGACCCAGTACTTC. Based on the CDR3 plus reference TRBV5-1 and TRBJ2-5, the full variable domain is KAGVTQTPRYLIKTRGQQVTLSCSPISGHRSVSWYQQTPGQGLQFLFEYFSETQRNKGNFPGRFSGRQFSNSRSEMNVSTLELGDSALYLCASSLEGGAVQETQYFGPGTRLLVL.

The chain employs TRBV5-8 and TRBJ1-4, with TRBD1 as a possible D gene (5 bases). The CDR3 sequence is 17 residues long. V shed 4 bases and J shed 7 bases, with 23 bases lying between them. In germline, CDR1 is SGHTS, CDR2 YDEGEE. For the CDR3, the DNA is TGTGCCAGCAGCCCCGGAAGGGGCCCTGGCGGATCTGAAAAACTGTTTTTT. Translating it yields CASSPGRGPGGSEKLFF.

This clone is a singleton in its sample. The chain couples TRBV5-4 to TRBJ1-2; TRBD1 matches 7 bases. This CDR3 comprises 14 residues. V shed 3 bases and J 3 bases; nucleotides not matched to a gene: 5. Germline CDR1 reads SGHNT; CDR2 reads YYREEE (reference sequence). The CDR3 loop is CASSSDRWDYGYTF. DNA for the CDR3: TGTGCCAGCAGCTCGGACAGGTGGGACTATGGCTACACCTTC.

In its sample, this clone was seen a few times. Other DNA sequences in the sample encode the same CDR3. The chain employs TRBV11-3 and TRBJ2-3; 10 bases map to TRBD2. The CDR3 consists of 16 residues. J lost 0 bases, V lost 1 base, and 1 base had no gene match. Germline V gene data show CDR1 as SGHNT and CDR2 as YENEEA. The CDR3 coding sequence is TGTGCCAGCAGCTTAGGGACTAGCGGCAGCACAGATACGCAGTATTTT. It codes for CASSLGTSGSTDTQYF.

The chain couples TRBV4-1 to TRBJ2-6; 7 bases agree with TRBD1. CDR3 size: 16 residues. V gave up 4 bases and J gave up 4 bases; unmatched junction bases: 7. Germline CDR1 MGHRA, CDR2 YSYEKL. CDR3 DNA sequence: TGCGCCAGCAGCCTAACAGGGGCAGGAGGGGCCAACGTCCTGACTTTC. Protein sequence: CASSLTGAGGANVLTF.

This chain joins TRBV4-3 and TRBJ1-3; D remains ambiguous. Trimming took off 0 bases at V and 3 bases at J, with 12 bases between the two ends. Germline V gene lookup returns CDR1 LGHNA and CDR2 YSLEER. The CDR3 contains 16 residues. CDR3 sequence: CASSQDQRAVGNTIYF. DNA of the CDR3: TGCGCCAGCAGCCAAGATCAACGAGCAGTTGGAAACACCATATATTTT.

The J gene is TRBJ1-3, the V gene TRBV13; 9 nucleotides agree with TRBD1. In germline, CDR1 is PRHDT, CDR2 FYEKMQ (reference sequence). The CDR3 totals 14 residues. Unmatched junction bases numbered 6, after V lost 5 bases and J lost 7 bases. CDR3: CASSEQGASNTIYF. CDR3 nucleotides: TGTGCCAGCAGCGAACAGGGGGCTAGCAACACCATATATTTT.

The rearrangement links TRBV2 to TRBJ2-7; no definite D call. V gave up 8 bases and J gave up 3 bases, with 11 bases separating them. CDR3 length: 12 amino acids. Germline V gene data show CDR1 as SNHLY and CDR2 as FYNNEI. The CDR3 sequence is CASGGEFYEQYF. The CDR3 nucleotides are TGTGCCAGCGGTGGTGAATTCTACGAGCAGTACTTC.

A few counts support this clone. The chain is built from TRBV11-3 and TRBJ1-1; D gene uncertain. The CDR3 totals 14 residues. Germline CDR1 is SGHNT and CDR2 is YENEEA. Trimming pared 5 bases from V and 1 base from J, leaving 11 bases between. In DNA form, the CDR3 reads TGTGCCAGCAGCCCCGCTGACACGAACACTGAAGCTTTCTTT. It is translated as CASSPADTNTEAFF.

J is TRBJ1-4 and V is TRBV30, with 7 bases aligning to TRBD1. Per germline, CDR1 GTSNPN and CDR2 SVGIG (reference sequence). J gave up 7 bases and V 6 bases, and 11 bases lay outside the gene matches. The CDR3 runs to 14 residues. The DNA for the CDR3 is TGTGCCTGCCAGGCCGGGACAGATAGTGAAAAACTGTTTTTT. It yields the protein CACQAGTDSEKLFF.

The chain carries TRBV10-2 and TRBJ1-2, with D unresolved. Germline CDR1 and CDR2: WSHSY and SAAADI. V lost 4 bases, J lost 3 bases, and 27 bases lay in between. The CDR3 has 19 amino acids. The CDR3 bases are TGCGCCAGCAGTGTTGGACCCGGGGATACAGAAAAACACCACTATGGCTACACCTTC. This encodes CASSVGPGDTEKHHYGYTF.

This clone came up a few times. This chain links TRBV5-6 with TRBJ1-5; 7 bases are a match to TRBD1. CDR3 length: 15 residues. Per the germline V gene, CDR1 is SGHDT and CDR2 is YYEEEE. The CDR3 protein is CAFPEGAPSNQPQHF. In DNA form, the CDR3 reads TGTGCGTTCCCAGAGGGGGCGCCTAGCAATCAGCCCCAGCATTTT.

The gene calls are TRBV30 and TRBJ2-7, with D perhaps given as TRBD1 or TRBD2 (5 bases each). CDR1 is GTSNPN, CDR2 SVGIG, per germline (reference sequence). The CDR3 contains 11 residues. Trimming took 7 bases from V and 0 from J, leaving 7 bases between them. CDR3 sequence: CALGDSYEQYF. The DNA of the CDR3 is TGTGCCTTGGGGGACTCCTACGAGCAGTACTTC. The entire variable domain, with the rest obtained from reference TRBV30 and TRBJ2-7, is as follows: SQTIHQWPATLVQPVGSPLSLECTVEGTSNPNLYWYRQAAGRGLQLLFYSVGIGQISSEVPQNLSASRPQDRQFILSSKKLLLSDSGFYLCALGDSYEQYFGPGTRLTVT.

Remarks on this clone: Other nucleotide sequences from this sample produce the same CDR3. The chain recombines TRBV5-1 with TRBJ1-5, with D unresolved. This CDR3 has 15 amino acids. The V gene's germline CDR1 is SGHRS and CDR2 YFSETQ. V lost 0 bases to trimming and J lost 2 bases, with 9 bases between them. The CDR3 DNA follows: TGCGCCAGCAGCTTGGAGGGCGCCGGCAATCAGCCCCAGCATTTT. Its translation: CASSLEGAGNQPQHF.

This chain connects TRBV5-6 to TRBJ1-6; 10 bases line up with TRBD1. The germline gives CDR1 SGHDT, CDR2 YYEEEE. V dropped 5 bases and J dropped 0; count of bases not matched to a gene: 11. The CDR3 sequence is 19 residues long. CDR3 protein: CASRETGGAYSSYNSPLHF. CDR3 bases: TGTGCCAGCAGAGAGACAGGGGGCGCGTATAGCTCCTATAATTCACCCCTCCACTTT.

This clone was seen only once. Other DNA sequences in the same sample also yield this CDR3. The genes are TRBV7-9 and TRBJ2-1; D could derive from TRBD1 or TRBD2 (6 bases each). CDR1 and CDR2 from the germline V gene are SEHNR and FQNEAQ (reference sequence). V dropped 1 base and J dropped 9 bases, with 7 bases sitting between them. CDR3 length: 12 residues. The CDR3 region has the DNA TGTGCCAGCAGCTTAGAGGGGGGTGAGCAGTTCTTC. Amino acids: CASSLEGGEQFF.

The V call is TRBV15, the J call TRBJ2-7; D uncertain. V lost 1 base and J 2 bases, leaving 3 bases between the germline ends. This CDR3 has 12 residues. Germline loops: CDR1 LNHNV, CDR2 YYDKDF (reference sequence). The CDR3 DNA is TGTGCCACCAGCAGAGCAACCTACGAGCAGTACTTC. This encodes CATSRATYEQYF.

This chain connects TRBV27 to TRBJ1-1, with D unresolved. The CDR3 spans 16 residues. V lost 6 bases and J 3 bases, leaving 20 bases between the germline ends. Germline values: CDR1 MNHEY, CDR2 SMNVEV (reference sequence). The CDR3 reads CASSFYRALGDTEAFF. CDR3 DNA: TGTGCCAGCAGCTTTTACCGGGCCCTTGGGGACACTGAAGCTTTCTTT.

The sample holds one count of this clone. CDR3 amino acids: CASSPSATGVSGNTIYF. The CDR3 region has the DNA TGTGCCAGCTCACCCTCCGCGACAGGGGTCTCTGGAAACACCATATATTTT. This sequence joins TRBV18 and TRBJ1-3, with TRBD1 matching 8 bases. V lost 3 bases and J lost 0; bases outside the gene matches: 7. The CDR3 contains 17 residues. The germline gives CDR1 KGHSH, CDR2 LQKENI.

The CDR3: CASGGVLNSPLHF. DNA of the CDR3: TGTGCCAGCGGGGGGGTCCTAAATTCACCCCTCCACTTT. The gene calls are TRBV2 and TRBJ1-6; perhaps TRBD1 as D (5 bases). V shed 8 bases and J shed 7 bases, with 12 bases lying between them. The CDR3 is 13 amino acids. CDR1 and CDR2 (germline): SNHLY, FYNNEI.

The DNA of the CDR3 is TGTGCCAGCAGCAGATTCGGGACAGGGGGTAAAGGAGAGACCCAGTACTTC. This gives the protein CASSRFGTGGKGETQYF. The rearrangement links TRBV11-2 to TRBJ2-5; TRBD1 matches 11 bases. Per germline, CDR1 SGHAT and CDR2 FQNNGV. The V and J ends lost 5 bases and 4 bases, in that order; junction bases with no gene match: 12. The CDR3 is made up of 17 amino acids.